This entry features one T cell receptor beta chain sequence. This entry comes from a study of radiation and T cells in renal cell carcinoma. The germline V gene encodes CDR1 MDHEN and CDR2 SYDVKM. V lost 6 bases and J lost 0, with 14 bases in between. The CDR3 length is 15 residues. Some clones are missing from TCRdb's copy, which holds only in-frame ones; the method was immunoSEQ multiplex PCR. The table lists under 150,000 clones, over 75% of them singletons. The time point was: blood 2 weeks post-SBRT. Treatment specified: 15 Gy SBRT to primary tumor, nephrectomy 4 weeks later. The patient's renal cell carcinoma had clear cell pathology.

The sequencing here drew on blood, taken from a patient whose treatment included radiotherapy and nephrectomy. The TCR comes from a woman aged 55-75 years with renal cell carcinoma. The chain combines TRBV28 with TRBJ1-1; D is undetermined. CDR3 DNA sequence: TGTGCCAGCAGCCTGCTACGTGAGGTGAACACTGAAGCTTTCTTT. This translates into CASSLLREVNTEAFF. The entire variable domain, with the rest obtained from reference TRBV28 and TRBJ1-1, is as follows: DVKVTQSSRYLVKRTGEKVFLECVQDMDHENMFWYRQDPGLGLRLIYFSYDVKMKEKGDIPEGYSVSREKKERFSLILESASTNQTSMYLCASSLLREVNTEAFFGQGTRLTVV.